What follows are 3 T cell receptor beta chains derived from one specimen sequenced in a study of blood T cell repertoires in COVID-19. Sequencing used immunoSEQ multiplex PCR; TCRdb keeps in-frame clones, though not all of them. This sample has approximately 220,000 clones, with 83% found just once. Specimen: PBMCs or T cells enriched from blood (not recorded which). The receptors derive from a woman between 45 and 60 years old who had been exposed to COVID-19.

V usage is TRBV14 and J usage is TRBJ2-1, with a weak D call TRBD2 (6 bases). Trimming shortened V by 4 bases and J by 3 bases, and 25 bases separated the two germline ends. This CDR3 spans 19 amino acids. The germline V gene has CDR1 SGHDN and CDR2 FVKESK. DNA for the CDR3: TGTGCCAGCAGCCTTTCGGGGGTGGGCTGGACTACTGTCTACAATGAGCAGTTCTTC. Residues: CASSLSGVGWTTVYNEQFF.

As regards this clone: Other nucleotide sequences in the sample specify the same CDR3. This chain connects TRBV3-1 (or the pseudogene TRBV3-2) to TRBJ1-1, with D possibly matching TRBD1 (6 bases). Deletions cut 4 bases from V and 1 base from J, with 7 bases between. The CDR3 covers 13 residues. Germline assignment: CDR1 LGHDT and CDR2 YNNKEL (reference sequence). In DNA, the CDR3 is TGTGCCAGCAGCCTCAGGGGGAACACTGAAGCTTTCTTT. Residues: CASSLRGNTEAFF.

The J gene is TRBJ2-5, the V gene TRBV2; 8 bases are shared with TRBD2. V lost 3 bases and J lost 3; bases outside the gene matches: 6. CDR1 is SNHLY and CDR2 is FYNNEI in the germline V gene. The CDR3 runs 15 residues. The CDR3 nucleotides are TGTGCCAGCAGTGAGCGGGGGGACCGGAAAGAGACCCAGTACTTC. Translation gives CASSERGDRKETQYF.